Below, one TCR beta chain is given with its context. Profiled with immunoSEQ multiplex PCR; TCRdb holds only in-frame clones, not every one. The sample has 4,000 or so clones, around three quarters seen once; the top ten hold over 25%. The record originates from a study of somatic mutations in cytotoxic T cells in rheumatoid arthritis. Study-wide background: Prior to any treatment and right after diagnosis, patient blood (approximately 30 ml EDTA) was drawn.

The CDR3 has 9 residues. The V and J ends lost 7 bases and 15 bases respectively, with 10 bases between them. The germline V gene encodes CDR1 MNHNS and CDR2 SASEGT. This receptor was obtained from an older woman with rheumatoid arthritis. Sequencing was performed on CD8+ T cells sorted from blood. The genes are TRBV6-1 and TRBJ1-5; D not resolved. CDR3 region: CASTYSPHF. In nucleotides, the CDR3 is TGTGCCAGCACTTACTCGCCGCATTTT.